The 28 T cell receptor beta chains in this list originate from one sample, sequenced in a study of T cell responses to AZD1222 COVID-19 vaccine. Profiling relied on immunoSEQ multiplex PCR, and the TCRdb table lists in-frame clones only, not all of them. This table has roughly 97,000 clones, roughly 84% appearing once. Sequencing used peripheral blood, obtained on day 0 of AZD1222 vaccination. These receptors were taken from an adult in good health.

The chain joins TRBV15 to TRBJ2-3, with unresolved D. The germline CDR1 and CDR2 sequences are LNHNV and YYDKDF (reference sequence). This CDR3 comprises 11 residues. V was clipped by 3 bases and J by 4 bases, with 2 bases between them. The CDR3 DNA sequence: TGTGCCACCAGCAGTGCAGATACGCAGTATTTT. Protein: CATSSADTQYF.

This clone has only a few counts. The chain recombines TRBV6-1 with TRBJ1-2; D uncertain. The CDR3 has 15 residues. The V gene's germline CDR1 is MNHNS and CDR2 SASEGT. V was pared by 1 base and J by 7 bases, with 16 bases between. The CDR3 loop reads CASSEEEGSRPGYTF. For the CDR3, the DNA is TGTGCCAGCAGTGAAGAAGAGGGTTCCCGTCCTGGCTACACCTTC.

The V and J genes are TRBV11-3 and TRBJ1-1, with D hard to call. Germline assignment: CDR1 SGHNT and CDR2 YENEEA. The CDR3 consists of 13 residues. The V end was cut by 5 bases, the J end by 1 base, with 8 bases between. CDR3 loop: CASSPFQNTEAFF. The CDR3 bases are TGTGCCAGCAGCCCGTTCCAGAACACTGAAGCTTTCTTT.

The chain combines TRBV5-1 with TRBJ2-3, with TRBD2 matching over 9 bases. Losses at the gene ends were 3 bases for V and 5 bases for J; bases not matched to a gene: 13. The germline V gene encodes CDR1 SGHRS and CDR2 YFSETQ. The CDR3 extends over 17 amino acids. DNA for the CDR3: TGCGCCAGCAGCTCCGGGGGTCGCGGGGGGGCCGGAGATACGCAGTATTTT. This translates into CASSSGGRGGAGDTQYF.

This chain links TRBV19 with TRBJ2-2; 7 nucleotides agree with TRBD1. Germline trimming cut 5 bases from V and 5 bases from J; bases unmatched to any gene: 8. Germline CDR1 and CDR2: LNHDA and SQIVND (reference sequence). The CDR3 length is 15 residues. The CDR3 sequence: CASSGRQGWTGELFF. CDR3 DNA sequence: TGTGCCAGTAGTGGGAGACAGGGCTGGACCGGGGAGCTGTTTTTT.

The chain links TRBV6-1 to TRBJ1-1, with 7 bases fitting TRBD1. The germline gives CDR1 MNHNS, CDR2 SASEGT. V trimming: 0 bases; J trimming: 7 bases; junction bases outside the gene matches: 5. The CDR3 runs 14 residues. CDR3 DNA sequence: TGTGCCAGCAGTGAAGCGTGGGACAGAGATGAAGCTTTCTTT. Amino acids: CASSEAWDRDEAFF.

This sequence joins TRBV5-1 and TRBJ2-1, with D perhaps assigned TRBD1 or TRBD2 (5 bases each). With 4 bases removed from V and 9 bases from J, the gap between germline ends came to 17 bases. The germline V gene encodes CDR1 SGHRS and CDR2 YFSETQ. This CDR3 region has 14 residues. CDR3 in DNA: TGCGCCAGCAGCAACTTCCAGGGCGGGCGTGAGCAGTTCTTC. Protein: CASSNFQGGREQFF.

The rearrangement links TRBV27 to TRBJ1-6, with a possible D match to TRBD1 (5 bases). V dropped 6 bases and J dropped 1 base, with 10 bases sitting between them. The CDR3 extends over 15 amino acids. In germline, CDR1 is MNHEY, CDR2 SMNVEV (reference sequence). CDR3 nucleotide sequence: TGTGCCAGCAGGTCCCAGGGATCCTATAATTCACCCCTCCACTTT. The encoded protein is CASRSQGSYNSPLHF.

The rearrangement joins TRBV9 to TRBJ2-1; D is uncertain. The CDR3 covers 16 residues. Germline V gene lookup returns CDR1 SGDLS and CDR2 YYNGEE. Between the trimmed V and J ends, which lost 0 bases and 5 bases, there was a span of 15 bases. This CDR3 is CASSVASWGGDNEQFF. The DNA of the CDR3 is TGTGCCAGCAGCGTAGCTTCCTGGGGTGGGGACAATGAGCAGTTCTTC. Drawing the rest from reference TRBV9 and TRBJ2-1, the complete variable domain is DSGVTQTPKHLITATGQRVTLRCSPRSGDLSVYWYQQSLDQGLQFLIQYYNGEERAKGNILERFSAQQFPDLHSELNLSSLELGDSALYFCASSVASWGGDNEQFFGPGTRLTVL.

This clone was picked up one time. The chain recombines TRBV6-5 with TRBJ1-2; D remains ambiguous. This CDR3 has 12 amino acids. Germline lookup yields CDR1 MNHEY and CDR2 SVGAGI. V was trimmed by 8 bases and J by 3 bases, leaving 10 bases between them. The CDR3 reads CASLSEYYGYTF. In nucleotides, the CDR3 is TGTGCCAGCCTTTCGGAATACTATGGCTACACCTTC.

This clone was observed a handful of times. This sequence joins TRBV28 and TRBJ1-3; possibly TRBD1 for D (5 bases). Between the trimmed V and J ends, which lost 5 bases and 3 bases, there was a span of 20 bases. The CDR3 length is 17 residues. CDR1 is MDHEN, CDR2 SYDVKM, per germline. CDR3: CASSPLLLGQDGNTIYF. The CDR3 nucleotides are TGTGCCAGCAGTCCCCTTCTTCTAGGACAAGATGGAAACACCATATATTTT.

The V gene is TRBV6-5, the J gene TRBJ1-5, with unresolved D. Per the germline V gene, CDR1 is MNHEY and CDR2 is SVGAGI. With 0 bases removed from V and 5 bases from J, the gap between germline ends came to 5 bases. The CDR3 is made up of 13 amino acids. DNA of the CDR3: TGTGCCAGCAGTTACTCCGATTATCAGCCCCAGCATTTT. Protein sequence: CASSYSDYQPQHF.

The chain recombines TRBV18 with TRBJ2-7; 8 bases agree with TRBD2. The CDR3 consists of 19 residues. In germline, CDR1 is KGHSH, CDR2 LQKENI. The J segment lost 1 base and the V segment lost 1 base, leaving 15 bases of the junction unmatched. The CDR3 here is CASSPLHPVGSGASYEQYF. CDR3 in DNA: TGTGCCAGCTCACCACTTCATCCCGTTGGTAGCGGGGCTTCCTACGAGCAGTACTTC.

The chain joins TRBV19 to TRBJ2-7; possibly TRBD1 for D (6 bases). Germline CDR1 and CDR2: LNHDA and SQIVND (reference sequence). Trimming left V 5 bases short and J 4 bases short, with 12 bases between. The CDR3 sequence is 13 residues long. This CDR3 reads CASSHQTGYEQYF. The DNA of the CDR3 is TGTGCCAGTAGTCACCAGACAGGTTACGAGCAGTACTTC. Full variable domain (missing parts from reference TRBV19 and TRBJ2-7): DGGITQSPKYLFRKEGQNVTLSCEQNLNHDAMYWYRQDPGQGLRLIYYSQIVNDFQKGDIAEGYSVSREKKESFPLTVTSAQKNPTAFYLCASSHQTGYEQYFGPGTRLTVT.

The J gene is TRBJ2-5, the V gene TRBV30, with D uncertain. Trimming took off 2 bases at V and 3 bases at J, with 13 bases between the two ends. Germline V gene sequence: CDR1 GTSNPN, CDR2 SVGIG (reference sequence). CDR3 length: 14 residues. The CDR3 coding sequence is TGTGCCTGGAGTAAGGGCCCGGTCGAAGAGACCCAGTACTTC. It yields the protein CAWSKGPVEETQYF.

The gene calls are TRBV12-3 or TRBV12-4 and TRBJ1-3, with D hard to call. CDR3 length equals 12 residues. V was cut by 11 bases and J by 4 bases, with 12 bases left in between. The CDR3 bases are TGTGCCTATTCGGATGTGGGAAACACCATATATTTT. This encodes CAYSDVGNTIYF.

CDR3 DNA sequence: TGCGCCAGCAGGATAGGCGCGTCGGGCAGCTGGGGCTACGAGCAGTACTTC. Encoded protein: CASRIGASGSWGYEQYF. The V call is TRBV5-1, the J call TRBJ2-7; D gene uncertain. CDR3 length: 17 residues. Germline lookup yields CDR1 SGHRS and CDR2 YFSETQ. V was shortened by 5 bases and J by 3 bases, with 24 bases between the two germline ends. Full variable domain (remainder filled in from reference TRBV5-1 and TRBJ2-7): KAGVTQTPRYLIKTRGQQVTLSCSPISGHRSVSWYQQTPGQGLQFLFEYFSETQRNKGNFPGRFSGRQFSNSRSEMNVSTLELGDSALYLCASRIGASGSWGYEQYFGPGTRLTVT.

This clone was detected only once. The V call is TRBV9, the J call TRBJ1-1; D ambiguous. This CDR3 region has 14 residues. Germline V gene sequence: CDR1 SGDLS, CDR2 YYNGEE. Trimming removed 0 bases from V and 2 bases from J, with 8 bases in between. CDR3 amino acids: CASSVGWDNTEAFF. CDR3 DNA: TGTGCCAGCAGCGTAGGATGGGATAACACTGAAGCTTTCTTT.

CDR3 loop: CAWSVFVSSGNTIYF. Written as DNA, the CDR3 is TGTGCCTGGAGTGTATTTGTCAGCTCTGGAAACACCATATATTTT. The chain has TRBV30 and TRBJ1-3; D unresolved. V was cut by 0 bases and J by 0 bases, with 9 bases left in between. CDR1 GTSNPN and CDR2 SVGIG come from the germline V gene (reference sequence). The CDR3 loop spans 15 amino acids.

The chain employs TRBV10-3 and TRBJ2-2; D possibly corresponds to TRBD2 (7 bases). Germline CDR1 is ENHRY and CDR2 is SYGVKD. CDR3 length: 15 residues. Trimming took off 3 bases at V and 3 bases at J, with 11 bases between the two ends. The CDR3 is CAISEKGGHTGELFF. DNA for the CDR3: TGTGCCATCAGTGAAAAGGGGGGGCACACCGGGGAGCTGTTTTTT.

This rearrangement joins TRBV12-3 or TRBV12-4 to TRBJ1-1; no clear D gene. Trimming pared 6 bases from V and 2 bases from J, leaving 10 bases between. The CDR3 has 13 residues. The CDR3 reads CASRYDTNTEAFF. CDR3 nucleotide sequence: TGTGCCAGCAGATATGACACTAACACTGAAGCTTTCTTT.

V and J are TRBV11-2 and TRBJ1-2; D unresolved. Between the trimmed V and J ends, which lost 1 base and 5 bases, there was a span of 17 bases. CDR1 is SGHAT and CDR2 is FQNNGV in the germline V gene. CDR3 length: 16 residues. The CDR3 region is CASSLGSMGPPYGYTF. The CDR3 DNA reads TGTGCCAGCAGCTTAGGGTCGATGGGCCCGCCATATGGCTACACCTTC. Combining the CDR3 with reference TRBV11-2 and TRBJ1-2 gives the whole variable domain EAGVAQSPRYKIIEKRQSVAFWCNPISGHATLYWYQQILGQGPKLLIQFQNNGVVDDSQLPKDRFSAERLKGVDSTLKIQPAKLEDSAVYLCASSLGSMGPPYGYTFGSGTRLTVV.

This clone was found a few times. The chain is built from TRBV10-1 and TRBJ1-2; 12 nucleotides line up with TRBD1. The CDR3 is 15 residues long. CDR1 WNHNN and CDR2 SYGVQD come from the germline V gene (reference sequence). Trimming at V came to 6 bases and at J to 5 bases, leaving 7 bases not matched to a gene. The CDR3 nucleotides read TGCGCCAGCAGCCCGGGGACAGGGGGCGTTTATGGCTACACCTTC. Its protein is CASSPGTGGVYGYTF.

This clone came up a few times. The chain carries TRBV5-6 and TRBJ1-4, with D perhaps TRBD1 (5 bases). This CDR3 has 16 amino acids. The V end lost 4 bases, the J end lost 4 bases, and 17 bases lay between the germline ends. Germline CDR1 and CDR2: SGHDT and YYEEEE. The CDR3 DNA is TGTGCCAGCAGCCTCTATAGACAGCCCTTTAATGAAAAACTGTTTTTT. It specifies CASSLYRQPFNEKLFF.

This sequence joins TRBV9 and TRBJ1-1; D may be TRBD1 (5 bases). The V gene lost 0 bases and the J gene lost 4 bases, with 10 bases spanning the gap. The CDR3 is 14 amino acids. CDR1 is SGDLS and CDR2 is YYNGEE in the germline V gene. CDR3 loop: CASSVGGAGTEAFF. Written as DNA, the CDR3 is TGTGCCAGCAGCGTAGGGGGCGCGGGCACTGAAGCTTTCTTT.

This clone showed up just a few times. The rearrangement links TRBV11-2 to TRBJ2-7; weak D call: TRBD1 (6 bases). Germline V gives CDR1 SGHAT, CDR2 FQNNGV. The length of the CDR3 is 14 residues. The V and J ends lost 0 bases and 2 bases respectively, with 8 bases between them. The CDR3 is CASSLEGQTYEQYF. The CDR3 nucleotides read TGTGCCAGCAGCTTAGAGGGACAAACCTACGAGCAGTACTTC.

The gene calls are TRBV16 and TRBJ1-4, with unresolved D. V was clipped by 2 bases and J by 3 bases, with 10 bases between them. The CDR3 is 15 amino acids. Germline lookup yields CDR1 KGHSY and CDR2 FQNENV. CDR3 amino acids: CASSQNDGANEKLFF. CDR3 DNA sequence: TGTGCCAGCAGCCAAAACGACGGGGCTAATGAAAAACTGTTTTTT.

This chain links TRBV4-3 with TRBJ2-3; 8 bases agree with TRBD2. This CDR3 spans 16 amino acids. Germline V gives CDR1 LGHNA, CDR2 YSLEER. V lost 2 bases, J lost 0 bases, and 4 bases stayed unmatched. CDR3 region: CASSQRSGGSTDTQYF. The CDR3 nucleotides are TGCGCCAGCAGCCAACGGAGCGGGGGAAGCACAGATACGCAGTATTTT.